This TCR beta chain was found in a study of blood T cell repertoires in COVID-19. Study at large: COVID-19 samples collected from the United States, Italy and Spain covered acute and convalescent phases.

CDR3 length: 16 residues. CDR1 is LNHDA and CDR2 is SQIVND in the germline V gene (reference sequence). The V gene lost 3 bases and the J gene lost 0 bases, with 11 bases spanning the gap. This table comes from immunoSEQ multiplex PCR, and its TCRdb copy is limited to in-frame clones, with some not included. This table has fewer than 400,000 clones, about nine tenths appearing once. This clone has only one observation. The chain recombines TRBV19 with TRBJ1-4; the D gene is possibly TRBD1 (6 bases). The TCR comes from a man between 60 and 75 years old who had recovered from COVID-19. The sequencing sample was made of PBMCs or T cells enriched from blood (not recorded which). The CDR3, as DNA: TGTGCCAGTAGTATTAGAGGGGGAGCAACTAATGAAAAACTGTTTTTT. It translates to CASSIRGGATNEKLFF.